Reported below is one T cell receptor beta chain. Via template switching, UMIs carrying a 6-nucleotide sample barcode were introduced. Reprocessing the 5' RACE reads, TCRdb reports a single entry for every CDR3 protein and omits DNA. The table lists roughly 300,000 distinct CDR3 sequences. The data are from a study of monozygotic twins with inflammatory bowel disease. The CDR3 runs to 15 residues. The germline V gene has CDR1 SGHRS and CDR2 YFSETQ. This chain uses TRBV5-1 with TRBJ1-3; the TCRdb D gene call, TRBD1, has no DNA to confirm it. The sequenced sample consisted of blood. This TCR derives from a human donor with ulcerative colitis or Crohn's disease, or a healthy co-twin of an affected twin (not recorded which). The CDR3 sequence is CASSFQGAAGNTIYF.